This T cell receptor (beta chain) was sequenced in a study of blood T cell repertoires in COVID-19 (TCRdb year 2020). Study-level background: Samples from collaborators originated in the United States, Italy and Spain and spanned both the acute and convalescent phases of COVID-19. The prospective study material was composed of cDNA or gDNA derived from T cells, B-cell-depleted T cells, or PBMCs. Subjects who had been exposed to COVID-19, were actively infected with it, or had recovered from it provided the deeply sampled blood TCRbeta repertoires that made up the dataset. The repertoires were released in a freely available public database intended as a resource for research on the immune response to SARS-CoV-2. Samples were obtained from the ongoing ImmuneRACE study (first 160 participants) and from 1,254 subjects provided by 6 global collaborators. Nearly every sample came with metadata listing a de-identified subject ID, COVID-19 status, age in years and sex. Where available, HLA class I and class II types were obtained from metadata supplied by the sample provider rather than from assay-based typing. On the study overall, not on this receptor specifically: Clinical and demographic metadata were provided uncurated, with the amount varying by source and participant.

TCRbeta CDR3 regions were amplified from genomic DNA using the immunoSEQ Assay, a bias-controlled multiplex PCR. The authors' pipeline ran thus. The number of nucleated cells in each sample was estimated from the amplification of reference gene primers within the assay. To quantify the absolute abundance of each unique TCRbeta CDR3 rearrangement, sequence reads were collapsed and filtered. For each sample, productive Simpson clonality was calculated by taking the square root of Simpson's diversity index across productive rearrangements. The clones in this table, taken by TCRdb from immuneACCESS, are in-frame only. Not every clone is retained; where verified, under half of the shortfall comes from an unresolved V gene, and the cause of the rest is unknown. V, J and clone size derive from that table, while D and trimming were established from the DNA sequence. In this sample the table shows some 130,000 clones, 60% to 80% of which occur a single time. 9.5% to 12% of the sample goes to the ten largest clones.

CDR1 and CDR2 (LGHNA, YNFKEQ) derive from the germline V gene. V and J lose 0 bases and 1 base, and a span of 13 bases separates them. Inclusive of the bounding cysteine and phenylalanine, the CDR3 is 17 residues long. This entry keeps only the CDR3 DNA: 51 bases, framed from base 1. Samples from volunteer blood donors who had recovered from COVID-19 were contributed by a second Seattle source. Collaborating institutions collected whole blood in K2EDTA tubes following their own protocols. For TCRbeta analysis, collaborator samples were shipped as frozen whole blood, as isolated PBMCs, or as DNA extracted from either sample type. Points on this clone: Its antigen is unknown. Per-base qualities were not stored, and no clone one base away is much larger.

Sequencing used peripheral blood. Recombination connected TRBV4-2 to TRBJ1-3; no confident D gene assignment can be made. This clonotype was sampled from a man in his 60s who had recovered from COVID-19. The DNA sequence reads TGTGCCAGCAGCCAAGAGGCCGTGCAGGTATCTGGAAACACCATATATTTT. Its protein product is CASSQEAVQVSGNTIYF.